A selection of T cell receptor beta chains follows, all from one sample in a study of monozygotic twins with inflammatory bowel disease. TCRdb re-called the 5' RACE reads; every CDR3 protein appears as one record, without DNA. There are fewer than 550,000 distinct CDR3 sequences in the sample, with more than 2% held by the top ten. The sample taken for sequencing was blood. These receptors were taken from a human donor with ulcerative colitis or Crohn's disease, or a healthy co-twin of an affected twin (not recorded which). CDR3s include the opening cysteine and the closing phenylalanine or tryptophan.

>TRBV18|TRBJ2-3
CASSPVQSTDTQYF
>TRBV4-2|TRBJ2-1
CASSHFGGQFF
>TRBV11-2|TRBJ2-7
CASSSNRYEQYF
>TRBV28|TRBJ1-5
CASRDPNQPQHF
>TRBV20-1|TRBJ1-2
CSAETGGYGYTF
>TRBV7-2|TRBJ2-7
CASSLGHLVYEQYF
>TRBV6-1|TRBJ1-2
CASWEGAGGYTF
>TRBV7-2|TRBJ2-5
CASSFPSGGAQETQYF
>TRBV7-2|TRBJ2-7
CASSLLSQAYEQYF
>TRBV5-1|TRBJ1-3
CASSETGPGNTIYF
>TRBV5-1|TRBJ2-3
CASSPLPSGGWDTQYF
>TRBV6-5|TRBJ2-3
CASGRGLEDTQYF
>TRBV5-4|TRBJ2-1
CASSSPTSGGSDEQFF
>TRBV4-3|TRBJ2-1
CASSLTGFNEQFF
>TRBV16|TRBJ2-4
CASSRPQGGENIQYF
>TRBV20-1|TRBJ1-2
CSARAGGGLYGYTF
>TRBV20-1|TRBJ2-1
CSAYDFAGGEQFF
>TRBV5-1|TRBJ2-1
CASRLMDTGGSDEQFF
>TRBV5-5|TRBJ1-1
CASSLVGGGRNTEAFF
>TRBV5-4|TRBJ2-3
CASSWTPSPDTQYF
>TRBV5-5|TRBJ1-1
CASRTGGVDTEAFF
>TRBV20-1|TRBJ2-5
CSARDPRVRQETQYF
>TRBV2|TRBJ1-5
CASSERQGMSNQPQHF
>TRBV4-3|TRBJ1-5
CASSQERGPNQPQHF
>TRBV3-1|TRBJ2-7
CASSPSGTGGGEQYF
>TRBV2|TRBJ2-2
CASSRISGTGELFF
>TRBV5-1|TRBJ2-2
CASSTEGNPSGELFF
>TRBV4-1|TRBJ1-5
CASSQEFLITYSNQPQHF
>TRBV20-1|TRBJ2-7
CSARSAGTSTGQYF
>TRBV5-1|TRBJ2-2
CASSLTAGDGFSGELFF
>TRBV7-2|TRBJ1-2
CASSFKDYGYTF
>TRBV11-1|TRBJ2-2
CASSLRQGTVTSTGELFF
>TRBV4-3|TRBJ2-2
CASSQESSGQRELFF
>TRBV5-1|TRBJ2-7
CASSFHGQGRDEQYF
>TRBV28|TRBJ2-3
CASSPSLGTKTQYF
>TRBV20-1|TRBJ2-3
CSARDSERITDTQYF
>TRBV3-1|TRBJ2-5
CASSPTGPKETQYF
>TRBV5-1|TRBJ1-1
CASSLWQGYTEAFF
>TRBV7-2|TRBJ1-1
CASTRGTSNTEAFF
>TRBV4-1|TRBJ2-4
CASSLSGGAKNIQYF
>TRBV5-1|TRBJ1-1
CASSLADIGQNTEAFF
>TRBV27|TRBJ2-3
CASSSTRDTQYF